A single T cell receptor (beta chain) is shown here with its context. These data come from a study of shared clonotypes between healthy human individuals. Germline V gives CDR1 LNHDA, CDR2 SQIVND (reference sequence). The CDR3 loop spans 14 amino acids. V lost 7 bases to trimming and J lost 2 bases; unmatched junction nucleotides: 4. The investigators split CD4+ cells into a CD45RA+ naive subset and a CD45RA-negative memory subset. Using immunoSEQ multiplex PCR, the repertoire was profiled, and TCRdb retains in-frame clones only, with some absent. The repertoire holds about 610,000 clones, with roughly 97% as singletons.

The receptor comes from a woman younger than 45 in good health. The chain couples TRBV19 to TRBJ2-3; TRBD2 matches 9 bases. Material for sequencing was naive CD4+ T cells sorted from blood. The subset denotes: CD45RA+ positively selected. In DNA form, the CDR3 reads TGTGCCAGTACCAGGACTAGCGCCACAGATACGCAGTATTTT. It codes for CASTRTSATDTQYF. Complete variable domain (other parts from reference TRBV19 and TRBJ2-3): DGGITQSPKYLFRKEGQNVTLSCEQNLNHDAMYWYRQDPGQGLRLIYYSQIVNDFQKGDIAEGYSVSREKKESFPLTVTSAQKNPTAFYLCASTRTSATDTQYFGPGTRLTVL.